The rows below give T cell receptor beta chains drawn from one sample of a study of blood T cell repertoires in COVID-19. The repertoire was sequenced with immunoSEQ multiplex PCR; TCRdb's copy has only in-frame clones and lacks some. Altogether 200,000 to 300,000 clones are present, over 80% being singletons, with the ten largest covering 5.5%. Sequencing was performed on peripheral blood. These receptors were obtained from a human donor in a cohort sampled during active COVID-19. The CDR3 runs from the conserved cysteine through the conserved F or W. Size is stated for part of the rows, as once, few or many counts, or as a class when the clone is expanded.

J: TRBJ2-3; V: TRBV5-6; size: -; CDR3: CASSVPGLDLTDTQYF
J: TRBJ2-1; V: TRBV18; size: -; CDR3: CASSRSRDEQFF
J: TRBJ2-7; V: TRBV5-1; size: -; CDR3: CASSETGVGTYEQYF
J: TRBJ2-7; V: TRBV5-1; size: -; CDR3: CASSLDRGYEQYF
J: TRBJ2-3; V: TRBV27; size: -; CDR3: CATSTGTQITDTQYF
J: TRBJ2-7; V: TRBV6-5; size: -; CDR3: CASSSLESYEQYF
J: TRBJ1-6; V: TRBV28; size: -; CDR3: CASTWTGFRDSPLHF
J: TRBJ2-2; V: TRBV18; size: -; CDR3: CASSTGTLNTGELFF
J: TRBJ1-1; V: TRBV7-9; size: -; CDR3: CASSLISVTGGMNTEAFF
J: TRBJ2-3; V: TRBV6-1; size: once; CDR3: CASSDGGTKDTQYF
J: TRBJ1-4; V: TRBV7-9; size: -; CDR3: CASSLGDSNEKLFF
J: TRBJ2-1; V: TRBV12-3/TRBV12-4; size: -; CDR3: CASSRQGQDEQFF
J: TRBJ1-6; V: TRBV5-1; size: -; CDR3: CASSAGQGENSPLHF
J: TRBJ2-3; V: TRBV28; size: -; CDR3: CASTLGGRGDTQYF
J: TRBJ2-5; V: TRBV12-3/TRBV12-4; size: once; CDR3: CASSLIPSETQYF
J: TRBJ2-2; V: TRBV5-6; size: once; CDR3: CASSLAGTKDRELFF
J: TRBJ1-2; V: TRBV5-4; size: -; CDR3: CASSWESDRGRVEGYTF
J: TRBJ2-3; V: TRBV5-1; size: -; CDR3: CASSLFRGQDTQYF
J: TRBJ1-3; V: TRBV5-4; size: -; CDR3: CASSPRLGPDTIYF
J: TRBJ2-7; V: TRBV3-1/TRBV3-2; size: -; CDR3: CASAPGISYEQYF
J: TRBJ2-7; V: TRBV19; size: -; CDR3: CASSIGLISYEQYF